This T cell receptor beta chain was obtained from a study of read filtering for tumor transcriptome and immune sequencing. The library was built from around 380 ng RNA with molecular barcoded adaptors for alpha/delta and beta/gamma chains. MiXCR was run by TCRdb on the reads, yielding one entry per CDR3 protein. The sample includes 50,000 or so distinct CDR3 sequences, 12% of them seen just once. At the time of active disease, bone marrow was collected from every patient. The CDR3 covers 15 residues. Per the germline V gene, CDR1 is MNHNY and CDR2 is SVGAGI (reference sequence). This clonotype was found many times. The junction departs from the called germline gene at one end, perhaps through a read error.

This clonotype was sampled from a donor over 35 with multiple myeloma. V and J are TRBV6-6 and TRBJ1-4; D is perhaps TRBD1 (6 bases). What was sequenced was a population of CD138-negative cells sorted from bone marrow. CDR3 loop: CASSYSGATNEKLFF. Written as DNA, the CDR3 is TGTGCCAGCAGCTACTCAGGGGCAACTAATGAAAAACTGTTTTTT.